The present entry profiles one TCR beta chain with its context. Its matching antigen is unknown. One end of the junction is discordant with germline, which a read error may explain. These data belong to a study of human T cells and chemical hapten exposure. On the study more broadly: Sensitization was performed using 2% DPC on a 2 cm by 2 cm upper inner arm skin site. Study-wide findings and caveats: Patch test score was positively correlated with the counts of PT1 expanded TCRs. Expanded TCRs formed significantly more large CDR3 similarity clusters than controls.

Original handling: Sample TCR totals centred on a median of approximately 95,000, ranging about 20,000 to 700,000. In TCRdb, the RACE reads were re-called with MiXCR into one record per CDR3 protein. Here the V and J calls rest on TCRdb's processing, not on the authors' analysis. The sample gives about 84,000 distinct CDR3 sequences, 8.5% to 12% of which show up once; 4.5% to 5% is in the top ten. The time point: patch test 2, 6 weeks after DPC sensitization. Treatment denoted: therapeutic diphenylcyclopropenone sensitization with weekly scalp DPC. The germline CDR1 and CDR2 sequences are SGDLS and YYNGEE. The CDR3 has 15 residues.

This sequence originates from a woman aged 45-65 years with alopecia areata. Some clones in this sample may be carry-over from other donors' samples. The source material was whole blood, sampled in connection with sensitization to the hapten diphenylcyclopropenone (DPC). The chain recombines TRBV9 with TRBJ1-1, with D maybe TRBD1 (5 bases). This CDR3 reads CARSVGVTMNTEAFF. The DNA for the CDR3 is TGTGCCAGAAGCGTAGGGGTTACCATGAACACTGAAGCTTTCTTT.